This record covers a single T cell receptor (beta chain). Per the germline V gene, CDR1 is LGHNA and CDR2 is YNFKEQ. V was pared by 2 bases and J by 6 bases, with 10 bases of the junction left unmatched. The CDR3 length is 16 residues. This record belongs to a study of cytomegalovirus exposure and HLA in healthy donors. Study information: About 200 million T cells yielded around 100 million unique TCR beta sequences, as an earlier analysis found.

PCR used 60 Vbeta primers and 13 Jbeta primers. Measured with immunoSEQ multiplex PCR; TCRdb has only the in-frame clones, and not every one. Counted here are about 140,000 clones, 72% occurring once; the ten biggest clones make up 2.1%. This receptor was identified in a man in his forties in good health and CMV-seronegative. The chain has TRBV4-2 and TRBJ1-5, with 7 bases identical to TRBD1. The sequencing sample was made of PBMCs. This CDR3 reads CASSQFGQDLGQPQHF. In DNA form, the CDR3 reads TGTGCCAGCAGCCAATTTGGACAGGATTTAGGTCAGCCCCAGCATTTT.